This T cell receptor (beta chain) is drawn from a study of vaccination effects on CD4 cells after COVID-19. Notes on the study in general: The authors studied few convalescent patients and collected no early post-infection timepoints.

Of note for this clone: Antigen specificity is unknown.

Prior to sequencing, the ViraFEST assay stimulated PBMC with viral peptide pools, which expanded the antigen-specific CD4+ T cells. Culture lasted about ten days before CD4+ T cell isolation. In the vaccine recipients, nucleocapsid antibodies were negative and there was no prior SARS-CoV-2 infection. Peptides at around 9.9 ug/ml and IL-2 at roughly 9.3 IU/ml were added to 1.5 million to 2.5 million PBMC per well. The data were produced by immunoSEQ multiplex PCR, yet TCRdb's version contains in-frame clones alone and is incomplete. This sample has tens of thousands of clones, with more than 60% found just once. The receptor's source is a human donor who received a COVID-19 vaccine. The material was CD4+ T cells from PBMCs cultured with SARS-CoV-2 spike peptides, obtained before COVID-19 vaccination.

The CDR3 region has the DNA TGTGCCAGCACTCGAGGAGCGGGGGGAGCCTACAATGAGCAGTTCTTC. Its protein product is CASTRGAGGAYNEQFF. V gene TRBV25-1 combines with J gene TRBJ2-1; 9 bases line up with TRBD2. The CDR3 totals 16 residues. Trimming cost V 7 bases and J 2 bases; bases outside gene matches: 9. CDR1 and CDR2 from the germline V gene are MGHDK and SYGVNS.